This is a list of T cell receptor beta chains from one sample in a study of shared clonotypes between healthy human individuals. Sequenced by immunoSEQ multiplex PCR; TCRdb stores in-frame clones only, minus some. The data contain approximately 2,300,000 clones, 92% of them singletons. Sequenced material: naive CD4+ T cells from PBMCs. The receptors originated from a man aged 18 to 29 in good health. Some clones in this sample may be carry-over from other donors' samples. Both conserved end residues are part of each CDR3. D genes are given only for firm matches. Clone size is stated in some rows and not others, as once, few, many or a class when expanded.

v_gene	abundance	j_gene	d_gene	CDR3nt	CDR3aa
TRBV7-9	NA	TRBJ1-4	NA	TGTGCCAGCAGCCAGCCGGGACGGGGAAATGAAAAACTGTTTTTT	CASSQPGRGNEKLFF
TRBV2	NA	TRBJ2-5	TRBD2	TGTGCCAGCAGTGTTACTAGCGGCGGAGGGGCCCAGTACTTC	CASSVTSGGGAQYF
TRBV7-2	NA	TRBJ2-3	NA	TGTGCCAGCAGCTGGGGACCAGCCCGCACAGATACGCAGTATTTT	CASSWGPARTDTQYF
TRBV28	NA	TRBJ2-3	TRBD2	TGTGCCAGCAGTTTAGGTCTCGGGAGGGCCCTCGGCACAGATACGCAGTATTTT	CASSLGLGRALGTDTQYF
TRBV5-1	NA	TRBJ2-3	NA	TGCGCCAGCAGCCGCGGACGGAGCACAGATACGCAGTATTTT	CASSRGRSTDTQYF
TRBV5-1	NA	TRBJ1-4	TRBD1	TGCGCCAGCAGCTGGTCCGGGACAGGGAATGAAAAACTGTTTTTT	CASSWSGTGNEKLFF
TRBV7-9	NA	TRBJ1-2	NA	TGTGCCAGCAGCTTAACTACCTCCCAAGCTAGCTATGGCTACACCTTC	CASSLTTSQASYGYTF
TRBV5-1	NA	TRBJ2-1	NA	TGCGCCAGCGGAGGTCCTTCCTACAATGAGCAGTTCTTC	CASGGPSYNEQFF
TRBV6-6	once	TRBJ2-1	NA	TGTGCCAGCAACGCGGCAGACAAATACAATGAGCAGTTCTTC	CASNAADKYNEQFF
TRBV19	NA	TRBJ2-1	NA	TGTGCCAGTAGTATAATCGGGGCCATCTCCTACAATGAGCAGTTCTTC	CASSIIGAISYNEQFF
TRBV5-1	NA	TRBJ2-7	NA	TGCGCCAGCAGCTTCTCGCCTGGCTCCTACGAGCAGTACTTC	CASSFSPGSYEQYF
TRBV30	NA	TRBJ1-5	NA	TGTGCCTGGAGTGTAGAGAATCAGCCCCAGCATTTT	CAWSVENQPQHF
TRBV10-3	NA	TRBJ2-5	TRBD1	TGTGCCATCAGTGGACAGGGAGAGACCCAGTACTTC	CAISGQGETQYF
TRBV14	NA	TRBJ1-5	NA	TGTGCCAGCAGCCAAGATCTAGTTTGGGACCCGGGGGAGCCCCAGCATTTT	CASSQDLVWDPGEPQHF
TRBV5-5	NA	TRBJ1-1	NA	TGTGCCAGCAGCCGAGCACTGAACACTGAAGCTTTCTTT	CASSRALNTEAFF
TRBV19	NA	TRBJ2-7	NA	TGTGCCAGTACCTCGACAGTTGCTGGGGGCTCCGAGCAGTACTTC	CASTSTVAGGSEQYF
TRBV5-4	NA	TRBJ2-4	NA	TGTGCCAGCAGCTTGAGTCCCGACCCGTCCAAAAACATTCAGTACTTC	CASSLSPDPSKNIQYF
TRBV28	NA	TRBJ1-2	NA	TGTGCCAGCAGTTTGGCTCCTCCTATTGGCTACACCTTC	CASSLAPPIGYTF
TRBV5-1	NA	TRBJ2-1	NA	TGCGCCAGCAGCTACGGAGGGGAGGTCTACAATGAGCAGTTCTTC	CASSYGGEVYNEQFF
TRBV9	NA	TRBJ2-1	NA	TGTGCCAGCAGCGTAGGCTCTAGCCCCAATGAGCAGTTCTTC	CASSVGSSPNEQFF
TRBV30	NA	TRBJ2-5	NA	TGTGCCTGGAGCGAAGGTGGGGGACTCGCCGAAGAGACCCAGTACTTC	CAWSEGGGLAEETQYF
TRBV2	once	TRBJ2-3	TRBD1	TGTGCCAGCAGGACGGGACAGGTAACAGATACGCAGTATTTT	CASRTGQVTDTQYF
TRBV27	NA	TRBJ2-5	NA	TGTGCCAGCAGTTTATCGGGTGGGAGTTGGGAGACCCAGTACTTC	CASSLSGGSWETQYF
TRBV20-1	NA	TRBJ2-7	NA	TGCAGTGCTAGGCCCTACGAGCAGTACTTC	CSARPYEQYF
TRBV5-4	NA	TRBJ1-2	NA	TGTGCCAGCAGCTTCGGAGGTGTCGGCCTCTATGGCTACACCTTC	CASSFGGVGLYGYTF
TRBV5-1	NA	TRBJ2-3	NA	TGCGCCAGCAGCTTGGGGACCCTCTTCCTTTCGGATACGCAGTATTTT	CASSLGTLFLSDTQYF
TRBV18	NA	TRBJ1-3	NA	TGTGCCAGCTCACCCCGGGCTCGGGACACCATATATTTT	CASSPRARDTIYF
TRBV6-6	once	TRBJ1-4	TRBD1	TGTGCCAGCAGTACGGACAGGACCCAACTGTTTTTT	CASSTDRTQLFF
TRBV28	NA	TRBJ2-6	NA	TGTGCCAGGGGCTCTGGGGCCAACGTCCTGACTTTC	CARGSGANVLTF
TRBV11-2	NA	TRBJ2-7	NA	TGTGCCAGCAGCTTAGACAGGGTCCACGAGCAGTACTTC	CASSLDRVHEQYF
TRBV28	NA	TRBJ2-2	NA	TGTGCCAGCAGTTTAGCAGGGGCGAACACCGGGGAGCTGTTTTTT	CASSLAGANTGELFF
TRBV2	NA	TRBJ2-6	TRBD1	TGTGCCAGCAGTGGACAGGGGGGTGAGGCTGGGGCCAACGTCCTGACTTTC	CASSGQGGEAGANVLTF
TRBV7-9	NA	TRBJ1-1	NA	TGTGCCAGCAGCCTCATGGACGTTGAAGCTTTCTTT	CASSLMDVEAFF
TRBV7-9	NA	TRBJ2-2	NA	TGTGCCAGCAGCTTAGGCGGACATCTAAGGACCGGGGAGCTGTTTTTT	CASSLGGHLRTGELFF
TRBV5-1	NA	TRBJ1-2	NA	TGCGCCAGCAGCTTGACGCCTTTTAACTATGGCTACACCTTC	CASSLTPFNYGYTF
TRBV7-9	NA	TRBJ2-1	NA	TGTGCCAGCAGCTTAGATCCGGGGACCCCCGTCTTC	CASSLDPGTPVF
TRBV4-1	NA	TRBJ1-2	NA	TGCGCCAGCAGCCAAGATGTCCGCGGGGGCGCCGGCTACACCTTC	CASSQDVRGGAGYTF
TRBV4-3	NA	TRBJ2-5	TRBD2	TGCGCCAGCAGCCAAAGCGGGAGAGAGACCCAGTACTTC	CASSQSGRETQYF
TRBV7-2	few	TRBJ1-5	NA	TGTGCCAGCAGTCCCCCTGGTCAGCCCCAGCATTTT	CASSPPGQPQHF
TRBV11-3	NA	TRBJ2-1	NA	TGTGCCAGCAGCTTGGGGGCGCCACTTGGAGAGCAGTTCTTC	CASSLGAPLGEQFF
TRBV30	NA	TRBJ1-5	TRBD1	TGTGCCTGGAGTTCAGACAGGGGTCAGCCCCAGCATTTT	CAWSSDRGQPQHF
TRBV7-6	NA	TRBJ2-5	TRBD1	TGTGCCAGCAGCCCGGGACAGCTCCTGGAGACCCAGTACTTC	CASSPGQLLETQYF
TRBV2	NA	TRBJ1-5	TRBD1	TGTGCCAGCAGCGAACAGACAGGGAGCAATCAGCCCCAGCATTTT	CASSEQTGSNQPQHF
TRBV5-1	NA	TRBJ1-4	TRBD1	TGCGCCAGCAGCTTGATCGGACAGGGGAATGAAAAACTGTTTTTT	CASSLIGQGNEKLFF
TRBV7-2	NA	TRBJ2-2	NA	TGTGCCAGCAGTCTAGACCAACCCAACACCGGGGAGCTGTTTTTT	CASSLDQPNTGELFF
TRBV4-2	NA	TRBJ2-7	NA	TGTGCCAGCAGCCAAGCAGCGGGCGCCTACGAGCAGTACTTC	CASSQAAGAYEQYF
TRBV2	few	TRBJ1-2	TRBD1	TGTGCCAGTTACAGGGGGCTCAGTGGCTACACCTTC	CASYRGLSGYTF